This TCR beta chain stems from a study of cytomegalovirus exposure and HLA in healthy donors (dated by TCRdb to about 2017). For the study in its entirety: According to a later analysis, the roughly 120 validation repertoires were produced on the same platform as the 666 repertoires of the first cohort. The study aimed to test whether cataloging public T cell receptors could reveal signatures of past pathogen exposure. In addition to the first cohort of 650 to 750 subjects, a separate validation cohort of 130 or so different subjects was used. High-throughput TCR immunosequencing, statistical association of individual TCRs with disease status, and machine learning were combined to predict cytomegalovirus infection status.

Comment on this clone: The antigen this receptor binds is unknown. No clone much larger than this one lies a single base away; base qualities are absent.

Summary of the overall study and its limitations: The classifier was reported to diagnose cytomegalovirus status with high specificity and sensitivity in both the original and validation cohorts. A later analysis lacked HLA typing for the validation cohort, so it scored co-occurrence in that cohort across all 110 or so repertoires. Subsequent analysis determined that TCRs grouped into clusters in the first cohort also showed a tendency toward co-occurrence across the roughly 120 validation repertoires, and about 94% of cluster scores exceeded 0. The study gave a list of roughly 150 TCR beta chains associated with cytomegalovirus. In vitro tests confirmed that a few of the cytomegalovirus-associated TCR beta chains recognize cytomegalovirus antigens. It was suggested by the authors that the approach could potentially be generalized to other disease states and immunological phenotypes. Most TCR sequences were observed very rarely across donors, whereas some public TCRs were present in many individuals.

Separate from the approximately 730-subject first cohort, the validation cohort of 95 to 150 subjects was the group to which the donors belonged. The library was prepared using the immunoSEQ multiplex PCR assay. Turning to the authors' computational methods: A statistical classification framework was developed to diagnose cytomegalovirus status using the catalog of TCR beta chain sequences. TCRdb limited this immuneACCESS table to in-frame rearrangements with V and J called. A share of clones is missing; checked studies link under half to unresolved V genes, and the rest is unexplained. V and J calls and clone size are as listed in that table; D and trimming were resolved from the DNA. The sample table shows more than 250,000 clones, and 75% to 90% are seen once. The ten largest clonotypes hold around 0.84% of the sample. The clonotype originates from a woman under 30 in good health and CMV-seronegative. Material: PBMCs.

The DNA sequence is as follows: TGTGCCAGTAGTGCGCCGGGACTAATTGCCGGGGAGCTGTTTTTT. This yields the protein CASSAPGLIAGELFF. The rearranged chain carries TRBV19 and TRBJ2-2, and TRBD2 aligns with 7 junction nucleotides. From cysteine to phenylalanine, the CDR3 is 15 amino acids long. This entry keeps only the CDR3 DNA: 45 bases, framed from base 1. Relative to germline, V is missing 5 bases and J is missing 6 bases, with 9 bases of the junction outside any gene match. The germline V gene (reference sequence) supplies CDR1 LNHDA and CDR2 SQIVND.